The clone carrying this TCR beta chain appeared a few times. Antigen: not known. CDR3 length: 15 amino acids. Trimming took 3 bases from V and 2 from J; bases not matched to a gene: 3. This record belongs to a study of response to subunit inactivated influenza vaccine. Findings and caveats of the study: Authors suggested few new T cells are recruited by each seasonal influenza vaccination.

One entry per CDR3 protein, called by TCRdb with MiXCR from the RT-PCR reads. The sample records roughly 700,000 distinct CDR3 sequences, roughly 14% being singletons. The receptor's source is a man aged 45-60 years who received an inactivated influenza vaccine. The rearrangement uses TRBV12-3 or TRBV12-4 and TRBJ2-5; the match to TRBD2 covers 10 bases. This material consisted of PBMCs from blood, taken around two weeks before vaccination. The DNA of the CDR3 is TGTGCCAGCAGTTTTTTTAGCGGGGGGCAAGAGACCCAGTACTTC. It specifies CASSFFSGGQETQYF.